The 32 T cell receptor beta chains below come from one sample, sequenced in a study of blood T cell repertoires in COVID-19. The table came from immunoSEQ multiplex PCR; TCRdb's copy has only in-frame clones and leaves some out. This table holds roughly 100,000 clones, roughly four fifths found once. Sequenced input: peripheral blood. The receptor set was obtained from an elderly man with COVID-19, enrolled during active disease.

The gene calls are TRBV6-1 and TRBJ2-1; D is possibly TRBD2 (6 bases). V lost 1 base and J lost 7, with 14 bases in between. CDR3 length equals 15 residues. The germline V gene encodes CDR1 MNHNS and CDR2 SASEGT. The CDR3 reads CASSEVDYPMNEQFF. CDR3 sequence (DNA): TGTGCCAGCAGTGAAGTGGACTACCCGATGAATGAGCAGTTCTTC.

The CDR3 bases are TGTGCCAGCAGCCAAACTAGCGGCGACAATGAGCAGTTCTTC. It is translated as CASSQTSGDNEQFF. V and J are TRBV7-2 and TRBJ2-1; 8 nucleotides match TRBD2. The CDR3 totals 14 residues. With V trimmed by 5 bases and J by 5 bases, 5 bases remained unmatched. The germline V gene has CDR1 SGHTA and CDR2 FQGNSA.

This clone has ten or more counts. This chain connects TRBV4-2 to TRBJ1-2; 8 bases line up with TRBD1. This CDR3 has 14 amino acids. Trimming at V came to 4 bases and at J to 7 bases, leaving 8 bases not matched to a gene. Germline lookup yields CDR1 LGHNA and CDR2 YNFKEQ. The CDR3, as DNA: TGTGCCAGCAGCCCCCATCGCAGGGGGCCTGGCTACACCTTC. Protein sequence: CASSPHRRGPGYTF.

The V gene is TRBV28, the J gene TRBJ1-4; D is uncertain. The CDR3 consists of 16 residues. Trimming left V 0 bases short and J 5 bases short, with 13 bases between. The germline gives CDR1 MDHEN, CDR2 SYDVKM. The DNA for the CDR3 is TGTGCCAGCAGTTTATGGGCCGCGGGCGGAAATGAAAAACTGTTTTTT. Protein product: CASSLWAAGGNEKLFF.

This clone has more than one count but fewer than ten. The chain is built from TRBV21-1 and TRBJ2-7; the DNA was not used to check the table's D call, TRBD1. TRBV21-1 is a known pseudogene. This CDR3 region has 14 residues. The CDR3 DNA follows: TGTGCCAGCAGCGCAGGGACAGTGTCCTACGAGCAGTACTTC. Amino acids: CASSAGTVSYEQYF.

The V gene is TRBV19, the J gene TRBJ1-6, with 11 bases matching TRBD1. The V gene's germline CDR1 is LNHDA and CDR2 SQIVND (reference sequence). The CDR3 totals 16 residues. V was pared by 7 bases and J by 9 bases, with 11 bases of the junction left unmatched. The CDR3 DNA is TGTGCCAGTAACTTTAAAACCGGGACAGGGGGTTCACCCCTCCACTTT. Translated, it gives CASNFKTGTGGSPLHF.

V gene TRBV4-2 combines with J gene TRBJ2-7; D is perhaps TRBD2 (5 bases). Germline CDR1 is LGHNA and CDR2 is YNFKEQ. This CDR3 spans 16 amino acids. Trimming stripped 0 bases from V and 2 bases from J, with 14 bases between. In DNA, the CDR3 is TGTGCCAGCAGCCAAGATACTAGGGTGCACACCTACGAGCAGTACTTC. This encodes CASSQDTRVHTYEQYF.

This rearrangement joins TRBV9 to TRBJ1-2; D ambiguous. Germline loops: CDR1 SGDLS, CDR2 YYNGEE. V was shortened by 0 bases and J by 8 bases, with 5 bases between the two germline ends. The CDR3 extends over 11 amino acids. The CDR3 DNA follows: TGTGCCAGCAGCGTAGGTCTAGGCTACACCTTC. Translated, it gives CASSVGLGYTF.

The chain employs TRBV6-5 and TRBJ2-1; D remains ambiguous. V gave up 7 bases and J gave up 7 bases, with 5 bases separating them. The CDR3 is 10 residues long. The germline gives CDR1 MNHEY, CDR2 SVGAGI. This CDR3 reads CASTRNEQFF. Here the CDR3 DNA reads TGTGCCAGCACCCGGAATGAGCAGTTCTTC.

J is TRBJ1-1 and V is TRBV29-1; D not resolved. Germline V gene sequence: CDR1 SQVTM, CDR2 ANQGSEA. Trimming cost V 5 bases and J 1 base, with 14 bases left between them. The CDR3 is 14 amino acids. CDR3 sequence: CSVRGSSPNTEAFF. The CDR3 DNA follows: TGCAGCGTTCGAGGGTCCTCTCCGAACACTGAAGCTTTCTTT.

This chain uses TRBV7-2 with TRBJ2-7; TRBD2 might be the D (6 bases). This CDR3 is 12 amino acids long. CDR1 and CDR2 from the germline V gene are SGHTA and FQGNSA. V gave up 1 base and J gave up 8 bases, with 9 bases separating them. CDR3: CASSLVGGQQYF. The CDR3 DNA reads as TGTGCCAGCAGCTTAGTTGGAGGGCAGCAGTACTTC.

This clone appeared a few times. The DNA of the CDR3 is TGCAGCGCTAACGGACTAGCGGGAGGACGCACAGATACGCAGTATTTT. This gives the protein CSANGLAGGRTDTQYF. J is TRBJ2-3 and V is TRBV29-1, with 14 bases fitting TRBD2. Unmatched junction bases numbered 7, after V lost 7 bases and J lost 1 base. From germline, CDR1 is SQVTM and CDR2 ANQGSEA. CDR3 length: 16 amino acids.

This clone was picked up a small number of times. The rearrangement links TRBV10-2 to TRBJ2-7; D not resolved. Trimming took 6 bases from V and 0 from J, leaving 21 bases between them. CDR1 is WSHSY, CDR2 SAAADI, per germline. This CDR3 has 17 residues. CDR3 residues: CASSALLGEPASYEQYF. In nucleotides, the CDR3 is TGCGCCAGCAGCGCCCTCCTAGGAGAGCCCGCCTCCTACGAGCAGTACTTC.

The chain is built from TRBV30 and TRBJ2-3; D unresolved. The CDR3 consists of 15 residues. V lost 0 bases and J lost 0, with 10 bases in between. Germline loops: CDR1 GTSNPN, CDR2 SVGIG (reference sequence). The CDR3 spells CAWSVRVGSTDTQYF. DNA for the CDR3: TGTGCCTGGAGTGTACGAGTCGGGAGCACAGATACGCAGTATTTT.

This sequence joins TRBV5-1 and TRBJ1-5, with 7 bases matching TRBD1. The CDR3 contains 15 residues. Trimming removed 1 base from V and 5 bases from J; junction bases left unmatched: 6. Germline CDR1 reads SGHRS; CDR2 reads YFSETQ. The CDR3 sequence: CASSLRDRLYQPQHF. The CDR3 DNA follows: TGCGCCAGCAGCTTGCGGGACAGACTTTATCAGCCCCAGCATTTT.

The chain has TRBV2 and TRBJ1-6; TRBD1 might be the D (6 bases). V lost 4 bases and J 13 bases, leaving 14 bases between the germline ends. The CDR3 extends over 13 amino acids. Germline lookup yields CDR1 SNHLY and CDR2 FYNNEI. The CDR3 nucleotides are TGTGCCAGCAGTGGCGCTAGGGGGGGCCCCCTCCACTTT. Amino acid sequence: CASSGARGGPLHF.

The genes are TRBV19 and TRBJ1-2; 8 bases line up with TRBD1. The J segment lost 3 bases and the V segment lost 2 bases, leaving 14 bases of the junction unmatched. There are 18 residues in the CDR3. The germline V gene encodes CDR1 LNHDA and CDR2 SQIVND (reference sequence). The chain's CDR3 is CASSISRTGRTVHYGYTF. CDR3 bases: TGTGCCAGTAGTATATCCCGGACAGGGCGCACAGTGCACTATGGCTACACCTTC.

The rearrangement joins TRBV27 to TRBJ1-5; no clear D gene. This CDR3 is built from 15 residues. Trimming took 2 bases from V and 7 from J, leaving 15 bases between them. Germline lookup yields CDR1 MNHEY and CDR2 SMNVEV (reference sequence). As DNA, the CDR3 is TGTGCCAGCAGTTTACAGTGGCGAGGGAGGCAGCCCCAGCATTTT. Encoded protein: CASSLQWRGRQPQHF.

The rearrangement uses TRBV5-6 and TRBJ2-1; the match to TRBD1 covers 12 bases. Germline CDR1 reads SGHDT; CDR2 reads YYEEEE. The CDR3 is made up of 16 amino acids. V shed 2 bases and J 7 bases; nucleotides not matched to a gene: 7. CDR3: CASSLPGQGAWNEQFF. The CDR3 DNA reads TGTGCCAGCAGCTTACCGGGACAGGGGGCTTGGAATGAGCAGTTCTTC. Supplemented by reference TRBV5-6 and TRBJ2-1, the full variable domain reads DAGVTQSPTHLIKTRGQQVTLRCSPKSGHDTVSWYQQALGQGPQFIFQYYEEEERQRGNFPDRFSGHQFPNYSSELNVNALLLGDSALYLCASSLPGQGAWNEQFFGPGTRLTVL.

This rearrangement joins TRBV10-2 to TRBJ1-2; D ambiguous. This CDR3 is 12 amino acids long. Germline CDR1 WSHSY, CDR2 SAAADI. V dropped 4 bases and J dropped 4 bases, with 7 bases sitting between them. Here the CDR3 reads CASSAGTYGYTF. The CDR3 coding sequence is TGCGCCAGCAGTGCGGGAACCTATGGCTACACCTTC.

The V and J genes are TRBV5-8 and TRBJ1-1; possibly TRBD1 for D (5 bases). Germline V gene data show CDR1 as SGHTS and CDR2 as YDEGEE. The CDR3 is made up of 14 amino acids. Trimming took 3 bases from V and 0 from J, leaving 9 bases between them. CDR3: CASSWQGLNTEAFF. The DNA of the CDR3 is TGTGCCAGCAGCTGGCAGGGATTGAACACTGAAGCTTTCTTT. The complete variable domain, with remaining parts taken from reference TRBV5-8 and TRBJ1-1, reads EAGVTQSPTHLIKTRGQQATLRCSPISGHTSVYWYQQALGLGLQFLLWYDEGEERNRGNFPPRFSGRQFPNYSSELNVNALELEDSALYLCASSWQGLNTEAFFGQGTRLTVV.

For the CDR3, the DNA is TGTGCCAGCAGCTTAGCGGGCCTTAGCACAGATACGCAGTATTTT. It is translated as CASSLAGLSTDTQYF. The chain carries TRBV7-3 and TRBJ2-3; D possibly corresponds to TRBD2 (5 bases). The V gene's germline CDR1 is SGHTA and CDR2 FQGTGA. Trimming stripped 2 bases from V and 0 bases from J, with 9 bases between. The CDR3 is made up of 15 amino acids.

This chain joins TRBV2 and TRBJ1-4; D is uncertain. With 2 bases removed from V and 8 bases from J, the gap between germline ends came to 12 bases. Germline loops: CDR1 SNHLY, CDR2 FYNNEI. The CDR3 contains 14 residues. The CDR3 sequence is CASSERKPPEKLFF. CDR3 nucleotide sequence: TGTGCCAGCAGTGAAAGAAAGCCTCCGGAAAAACTGTTTTTT. The full variable domain, rest sourced from reference TRBV2 and TRBJ1-4, is EPEVTQTPSHQVTQMGQEVILRCVPISNHLYFYWYRQILGQKVEFLVSFYNNEISEKSEIFDDQFSVERPDGSNFTLKIRSTKLEDSAMYFCASSERKPPEKLFFGSGTQLSVL.

This chain connects TRBV27 to TRBJ1-2, with 8 bases identical to TRBD1. CDR3 size: 15 residues. CDR1 is MNHEY and CDR2 is SMNVEV in the germline V gene (reference sequence). V shed 6 bases, J shed 2 bases, and the junction held 8 bases outside the gene matches. The CDR3 sequence is CASSNKQGGNYGYTF. Written as DNA, the CDR3 is TGTGCCAGCAGCAATAAACAGGGGGGGAACTATGGCTACACCTTC.

V is TRBV28 and J is TRBJ2-2; D possibly corresponds to TRBD2 (5 bases). The germline V and J ends were trimmed by 0 bases and 1 base, with 9 bases remaining between them. Germline CDR1 reads MDHEN; CDR2 reads SYDVKM. CDR3 length: 16 residues. CDR3 in amino acids: CASSLWRAVNTGELFF. DNA of the CDR3: TGTGCCAGCAGTTTATGGCGGGCCGTGAACACCGGGGAGCTGTTTTTT.

This rearrangement joins TRBV6-5 to TRBJ1-2, with a tentative D call TRBD1 (5 bases). The V end was cut by 6 bases, the J end by 0 bases, with 11 bases between. The CDR3 runs 14 residues. Looked up from germline, CDR1 is MNHEY and CDR2 is SVGAGI. The CDR3 DNA reads as TGTGCCAGCAGCCCGACAGCCTCTAACTATGGCTACACCTTC. Protein: CASSPTASNYGYTF.

V gene TRBV5-1 combines with J gene TRBJ1-2, with D perhaps TRBD1 (5 bases). Trimming pared 0 bases from V and 6 bases from J, leaving 12 bases between. The CDR3 totals 14 residues. CDR1 and CDR2 (germline): SGHRS, YFSETQ. The chain's CDR3 is CASSLEGLWDGYTF. The CDR3 nucleotides are TGCGCCAGCAGCTTGGAGGGGCTTTGGGATGGCTACACCTTC.

The rearrangement links TRBV19 to TRBJ1-5; D is perhaps TRBD1 (5 bases). Trimming shortened V by 8 bases and J by 0 bases, and 20 bases separated the two germline ends. The CDR3 spans 17 residues. Germline values: CDR1 LNHDA, CDR2 SQIVND (reference sequence). The CDR3 nucleotides read TGTGCCAGTCAATGGATCGGGGGGGGATATAGCAATCAGCCCCAGCATTTT. Translating it yields CASQWIGGGYSNQPQHF.

This clone occurred a few times. The chain joins TRBV5-1 to TRBJ2-3, with TRBD2 identical over 9 bases. V lost 2 bases, J lost 1 base, and 11 bases stayed unmatched. Germline assignment: CDR1 SGHRS and CDR2 YFSETQ. The CDR3 consists of 18 residues. Written as DNA, the CDR3 is TGCGCCAGCAGCTTAGGGCCTAGCGGGGCCGGGGGCACAGATACGCAGTATTTT. Its protein product is CASSLGPSGAGGTDTQYF.

The chain joins TRBV6-6 to TRBJ2-3; TRBD2 aligns across 11 bases. The ends lost 6 bases at V and 4 bases at J; junction bases unmatched: 6. The CDR3 is made up of 15 amino acids. The germline V gene encodes CDR1 MNHNY and CDR2 SVGAGI (reference sequence). DNA for the CDR3: TGTGCCAGCAGGAATAGCGGGGGGGCCGCAGATACGCAGTATTTT. Translated: CASRNSGGAADTQYF.

This sequence joins TRBV19 and TRBJ1-5; TRBD1 is a possible D gene (5 bases). With 5 bases removed from V and 6 bases from J, the gap between germline ends came to 11 bases. Germline CDR1 and CDR2: LNHDA and SQIVND (reference sequence). This CDR3 spans 13 amino acids. CDR3 sequence: CASSLGRGQPQHF. As DNA, the CDR3 is TGTGCCAGTAGTCTGGGTAGGGGTCAGCCCCAGCATTTT.

The chain recombines TRBV25-1 with TRBJ1-2, with TRBD1 matching over 7 bases. V was clipped by 4 bases and J by 6 bases; unmatched bases: 5. Germline CDR1 MGHDK, CDR2 SYGVNS. The CDR3 spans 13 residues. CDR3 amino acids: CASSGQGVNGYTF. CDR3 in DNA: TGTGCCAGCAGTGGGCAGGGGGTGAATGGCTACACCTTC.